Presented here are 26 T cell receptor beta chains from one specimen sequenced in a study of spatial heterogeneity in lung cancer. Via MiXCR, TCRdb re-called the 5' RACE reads, giving one row per CDR3 protein. The sample lists some 78,000 distinct CDR3 sequences; 8% were seen once. Time point reported: sample taken at primary tumor resection. The specimen comprised PBMCs, sampled at surgery. All receptors derive from a male donor with early-stage non-small cell lung cancer.

As regards this clonotype: Relative to the germline gene, one junction end is altered; a read error may explain this. This chain links TRBV6-1 with TRBJ1-4; 7 nucleotides line up with TRBD1. From germline, CDR1 is MNHNS and CDR2 SASEGT. This CDR3 comprises 13 residues. CDR3 loop: CAIKTGHNERLFF. DNA of the CDR3: TGTGCCATCAAGACAGGGCATAATGAAAGACTGTTTTTT.

This clonotype was observed a handful of times. This chain joins TRBV5-1 and TRBJ1-1, with 7 bases lining up with TRBD1. Looked up from germline, CDR1 is SGHRS and CDR2 is YFSETQ. Trimming cost V 0 bases and J 6 bases; bases outside gene matches: 11. The CDR3 runs to 16 residues. Here the CDR3 reads CASSLGVDRVNAEAFF. For the CDR3, the DNA is TGCGCCAGCAGCTTGGGGGTAGACAGGGTTAACGCTGAAGCTTTCTTT.

J is TRBJ2-1 and V is TRBV7-9; D ambiguous. The ends were cut back, 0 bases at V and 8 bases at J, with 8 bases in the middle. The CDR3 spans 13 residues. CDR1 is SEHNR, CDR2 FQNEAQ, per germline (reference sequence). This CDR3 is CASSLAGFDEQFF. The CDR3 region has the DNA TGTGCCAGCAGCTTAGCGGGGTTTGATGAGCAGTTCTTC.

The rearrangement links TRBV30 to TRBJ2-7; perhaps TRBD1 as D (5 bases). CDR3 length: 13 amino acids. CDR1 and CDR2 from the germline V gene are GTSNPN and SVGIG (reference sequence). The V and J ends lost 0 bases and 3 bases respectively, with 9 bases between them. CDR3 amino acids: CAWSVDSRYEQYF. CDR3 in DNA: TGTGCCTGGAGTGTAGACAGCCGCTACGAGCAGTACTTC.

V is TRBV27 and J is TRBJ2-7; D might be TRBD1 (5 bases). Trimming stripped 2 bases from V and 6 bases from J, with 20 bases between. CDR1 and CDR2 from the germline V gene are MNHEY and SMNVEV (reference sequence). The length of the CDR3 is 16 residues. As DNA, the CDR3 is TGTGCCAGCAGTTTAGTGAGTAGGACGGCAAGGGGCGAGCAGTACTTC. This sequence encodes CASSLVSRTARGEQYF.

Points on this clonotype: A much larger clonotype is one base distant, so this may be a read error. The CDR3 spells CASSLLGIDEQFF. In DNA form, the CDR3 reads TGTGCCAGCAGCTTACTCGGCATTGATGAGCAGTTCTTC. The J gene is TRBJ2-1, the V gene TRBV7-2; no definite D call. Looked up from germline, CDR1 is SGHTA and CDR2 is FQGNSA. V lost 2 bases and J 8 bases, leaving 10 bases between the germline ends. There are 13 residues in the CDR3.

This clonotype appeared many times. This rearrangement joins TRBV7-6 to TRBJ1-5, with D perhaps matching TRBD1 (6 bases). There are 13 residues in the CDR3. From germline, CDR1 is SGHVS and CDR2 FNYEAQ. The germline V and J ends were trimmed by 5 bases and 7 bases, with 12 bases remaining between them. The CDR3 bases are TGTGCCAGCAGCGCAACAGGGAGGCAGCCCCAGCATTTT. This gives the protein CASSATGRQPQHF.

This clonotype was detected ten times or more. This chain joins TRBV29-1 and TRBJ2-7, with D tentatively TRBD1 or TRBD2 (5 bases each). The V and J ends lost 4 bases and 7 bases respectively, with 14 bases between them. Germline-derived CDR1 and CDR2 are SQVTM and ANQGSEA. This CDR3 spans 12 amino acids. The CDR3 region is CSVALQGEEQYF. The CDR3 nucleotides read TGCAGCGTTGCCCTGCAGGGAGAGGAGCAGTACTTC.

This clonotype was picked up many times. The genes are TRBV10-3 and TRBJ1-4; D is ambiguous. The V and J ends lost 2 bases and 4 bases respectively, with 5 bases between them. The CDR3 extends over 13 amino acids. The V gene's germline CDR1 is ENHRY and CDR2 SYGVKD. CDR3 in DNA: TGTGCCATCAGTGAGCCGAATAATGAAAAACTGTTTTTT. Its protein is CAISEPNNEKLFF.

The chain combines TRBV6-5 with TRBJ1-5; 10 bases align to TRBD1. The V segment lost 5 bases and the J segment 3 bases; nucleotides outside the gene matches: 1. The CDR3 is made up of 14 amino acids. The germline gives CDR1 MNHEY, CDR2 SVGAGI. CDR3 sequence: CASSGTGVNQPQHF. As DNA, the CDR3 is TGTGCCAGCAGTGGGACAGGGGTCAATCAGCCCCAGCATTTT.

As DNA, the CDR3 is TGCAGTGCTAGAATCCCCAGGGAAGCTGGCTACACCTTC. The encoded protein is CSARIPREAGYTF. The V call is TRBV20-1, the J call TRBJ1-2; possible D gene TRBD1, 5 bases. Looked up from germline, CDR1 is DFQATT and CDR2 is SNEGSKA (reference sequence). There are 13 residues in the CDR3. Trimming left V 2 bases short and J 7 bases short, with 14 bases between.

The V call is TRBV10-3, the J call TRBJ2-3; TRBD1 might be the D (6 bases). CDR3 length: 16 amino acids. V lost 6 bases and J 4 bases, leaving 20 bases between the germline ends. CDR1 is ENHRY, CDR2 SYGVKD, per germline. The CDR3 DNA is TGTGCCATCAGCAACACAGGGACGGTCTGGTCAGATACGCAGTATTTT. Translated: CAISNTGTVWSDTQYF.

This clonotype was seen repeatedly, ten times or more. This chain connects TRBV12-3 or TRBV12-4 to TRBJ2-4; TRBD1 matches at 7 bases. CDR3 length: 12 residues. Trimming at V came to 6 bases and at J to 8 bases, leaving 4 bases not matched to a gene. CDR3 loop: CASSRQGDIQYF. The CDR3 nucleotides read TGTGCCAGCAGCCGACAGGGAGACATTCAGTACTTC.

This clonotype was picked up many times. V usage is TRBV25-1 and J usage is TRBJ1-2, with 7 bases fitting TRBD1. CDR1 is MGHDK and CDR2 is SYGVNS in the germline V gene. V lost 8 bases, J lost 3 bases, and 3 bases stayed unmatched. This CDR3 region has 12 residues. CDR3 residues: CASRGTDYGYTF. The CDR3 DNA is TGTGCCAGCCGCGGGACAGACTATGGCTACACCTTC.

By sample share, this clonotype is medium-sized (0.01 to 0.1%). The rearrangement uses TRBV4-2 and TRBJ2-7, with a weak D call TRBD2 (5 bases). CDR3 length: 14 residues. Per the germline V gene, CDR1 is LGHNA and CDR2 is YNFKEQ. Trimming pared 2 bases from V and 3 bases from J, leaving 11 bases between. The CDR3 DNA follows: TGTGCCAGCAGCCAACCGGGATTGAACTACGAGCAGTACTTC. Translated: CASSQPGLNYEQYF.

This clonotype was seen more than once but under ten times. This sequence joins TRBV9 and TRBJ1-3; D not certain. The CDR3 length is 14 residues. V was pared by 2 bases and J by 4 bases, with 10 bases between. The germline V gene encodes CDR1 SGDLS and CDR2 YYNGEE. CDR3 DNA: TGTGCCAGCAGCGTGATGGGATCCGGAAACACCATATATTTT. This translates into CASSVMGSGNTIYF.

This clonotype was detected ten times or more. The rearrangement uses TRBV29-1 and TRBJ1-1; D might be TRBD1 (5 bases). The CDR3 is made up of 13 amino acids. With 6 bases removed from V and 0 bases from J, the gap between germline ends came to 11 bases. The germline V gene has CDR1 SQVTM and CDR2 ANQGSEA. The CDR3 DNA is TGCAGCGTGGCAGGACAAGTGAACACTGAAGCTTTCTTT. Translating gives CSVAGQVNTEAFF.

This chain uses TRBV5-1 with TRBJ2-5; 12 positions agree with TRBD2. Unmatched junction bases numbered 5, after V lost 3 bases and J lost 5 bases. This CDR3 is 15 amino acids long. Looked up from germline, CDR1 is SGHRS and CDR2 is YFSETQ. The CDR3 DNA reads TGCGCCAGCAGCTCCTCGCTAGCGGGAGGGGAGACCCAGTACTTC. It translates to CASSSSLAGGETQYF.

This clonotype was detected only a few times. The chain couples TRBV18 to TRBJ2-6; no clear D. Trimming removed 6 bases from V and 0 bases from J, with 18 bases in between. The CDR3 covers 18 residues. The germline V gene encodes CDR1 KGHSH and CDR2 LQKENI. Here the CDR3 reads CASSPLVPLNSGANVLTF. CDR3 coding DNA: TGTGCCAGCTCGCCCCTGGTGCCCTTAAACTCTGGGGCCAACGTCCTGACTTTC.

Many counts were recorded for this clonotype. The chain joins TRBV20-1 to TRBJ2-1; 8 bases are shared with TRBD2. The CDR3 totals 14 residues. Germline values: CDR1 DFQATT, CDR2 SNEGSKA (reference sequence). The ends lost 6 bases at V and 6 bases at J; junction bases unmatched: 10. CDR3: CSAPKREKGNEQFF. The CDR3 DNA follows: TGCAGTGCCCCTAAGCGGGAGAAGGGCAATGAGCAGTTCTTC.

This clonotype was recorded at least ten times. The chain uses TRBV7-2 and TRBJ1-5; D gene ambiguous. V lost 3 bases, J lost 6 bases, and 18 bases lay in between. The CDR3 spans 16 residues. Germline-derived CDR1 and CDR2 are SGHTA and FQGNSA. The CDR3 region is CASSFGPPAAAQPQHF. For the CDR3, the DNA is TGTGCCAGCAGCTTCGGGCCTCCGGCCGCGGCTCAGCCCCAGCATTTT.

This clonotype was picked up a small number of times. The V and J genes are TRBV5-1 and TRBJ2-5; 12 bases are shared with TRBD1. The junction had 3 bases not matched to a gene; V was cut back by 4 bases and J by 5 bases. Germline values: CDR1 SGHRS, CDR2 YFSETQ. The CDR3 is 14 amino acids. The CDR3, as DNA: TGCGCCAGCAGCGGGGACAGGGGGCCGGAGACCCAGTACTTC. As protein: CASSGDRGPETQYF.

V usage is TRBV5-4 and J usage is TRBJ2-2, with TRBD2 matching 8 bases. Germline V gene data show CDR1 as SGHNT and CDR2 as YYREEE (reference sequence). The CDR3 is made up of 15 amino acids. Trimming removed 0 bases from V and 4 bases from J; junction bases left unmatched: 2. The CDR3 reads CASSLVGTSTGELFF. The CDR3, as DNA: TGTGCCAGCAGCTTGGTTGGGACTAGCACCGGGGAGCTGTTTTTT.

This clonotype showed up many times. The chain carries TRBV28 and TRBJ1-1; D remains ambiguous. Per germline, CDR1 MDHEN and CDR2 SYDVKM. Trimming cost V 1 base and J 1 base, with 4 bases left between them. CDR3 length: 13 amino acids. CDR3 region: CASSLFGNTEAFF. CDR3 nucleotides: TGTGCCAGCAGTTTATTCGGGAACACTGAAGCTTTCTTT. The whole variable domain, remainder taken from reference TRBV28 and TRBJ1-1, is DVKVTQSSRYLVKRTGEKVFLECVQDMDHENMFWYRQDPGLGLRLIYFSYDVKMKEKGDIPEGYSVSREKKERFSLILESASTNQTSMYLCASSLFGNTEAFFGQGTRLTVV.

The V gene is TRBV12-3 or TRBV12-4, the J gene TRBJ1-2; D gene uncertain. V gave up 5 bases and J gave up 5 bases, with 12 bases separating them. There are 13 residues in the CDR3. The CDR3, as DNA: TGTGCCAGCAGTCCGCCAAGTCGGTATGGCTACACCTTC. Protein sequence: CASSPPSRYGYTF.

This clonotype was picked up many times. The V and J genes are TRBV2 and TRBJ2-1; the match to TRBD2 covers 11 bases. With V trimmed by 8 bases and J by 6 bases, 3 bases remained unmatched. Germline values: CDR1 SNHLY, CDR2 FYNNEI. The CDR3 length is 13 residues. CDR3 protein: CASWGLAANEQFF. The CDR3 nucleotides read TGTGCCAGCTGGGGACTAGCGGCCAATGAGCAGTTCTTC.